This section outlines one T cell receptor beta chain sequence together with its context. Its antigen is not identified. The CDR3 is cut off 3 residues early in the read; its end comes from the germline J gene. This sample is drawn from a study of T cell clonality in common variable immunodeficiency. Study-level results: Fewer deletions and N-nucleotide insertions were reportedly seen in common variable immunodeficiency TCR beta sequences.

This table comes from immunoSEQ multiplex PCR, and its TCRdb copy is limited to in-frame clones, with some not included. Recorded for this sample: some 15,000 clones. The CVID group had more than 12 females and fewer than 35 males, mean age roughly 40. Germline V gene sequence: CDR1 KGHDR, CDR2 SFDVKD. There are 12 residues in the CDR3. Trimming shortened V by 3 bases and J by 8 bases, and 7 bases separated the two germline ends. Sequenced sample: peripheral blood mononuclear cells. This sequence originates from a human donor with common variable immunodeficiency. V gene TRBV24-1 combines with J gene TRBJ2-1; D is undetermined. Partial CDR3 DNA: TGTGCCACCAGTGATCGGGTGGATGAG. Its translation is CATSDRVDE. The entire CDR3 is CATSDRVDEQFF.